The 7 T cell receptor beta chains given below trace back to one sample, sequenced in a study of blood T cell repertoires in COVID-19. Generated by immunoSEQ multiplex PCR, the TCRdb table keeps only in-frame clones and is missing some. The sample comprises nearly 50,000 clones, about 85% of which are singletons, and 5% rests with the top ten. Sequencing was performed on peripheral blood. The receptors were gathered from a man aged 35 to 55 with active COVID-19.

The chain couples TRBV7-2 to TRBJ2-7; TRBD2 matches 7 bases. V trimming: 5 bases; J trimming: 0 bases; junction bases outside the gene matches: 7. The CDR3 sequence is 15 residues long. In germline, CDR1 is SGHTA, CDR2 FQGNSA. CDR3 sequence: CASSRAPSGSYEQYF. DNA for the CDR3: TGTGCCAGCAGCCGGGCGCCTAGCGGCTCCTACGAGCAGTACTTC.

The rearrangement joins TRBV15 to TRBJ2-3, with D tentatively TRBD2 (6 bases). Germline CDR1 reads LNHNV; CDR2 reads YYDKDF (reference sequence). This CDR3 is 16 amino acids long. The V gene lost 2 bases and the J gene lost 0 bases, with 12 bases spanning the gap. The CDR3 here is CATSRRLGTSTDTQYF. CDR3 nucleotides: TGTGCCACCAGCAGACGACTAGGGACTAGCACAGATACGCAGTATTTT.

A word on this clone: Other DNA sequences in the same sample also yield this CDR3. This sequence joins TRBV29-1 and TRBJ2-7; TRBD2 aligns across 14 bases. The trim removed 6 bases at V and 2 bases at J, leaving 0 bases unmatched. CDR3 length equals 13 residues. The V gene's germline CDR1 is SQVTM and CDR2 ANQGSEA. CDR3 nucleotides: TGCAGCGTGGGACTAGCGGGGGCCTACGAGCAGTACTTC. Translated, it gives CSVGLAGAYEQYF.

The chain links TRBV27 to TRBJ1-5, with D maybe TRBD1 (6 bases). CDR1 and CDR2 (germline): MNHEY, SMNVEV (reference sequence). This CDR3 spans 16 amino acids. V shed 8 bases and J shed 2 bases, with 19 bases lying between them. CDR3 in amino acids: CASRFGGQRGNQPQHF. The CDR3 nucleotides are TGTGCCAGCCGGTTCGGGGGGCAGCGCGGCAATCAGCCCCAGCATTTT.

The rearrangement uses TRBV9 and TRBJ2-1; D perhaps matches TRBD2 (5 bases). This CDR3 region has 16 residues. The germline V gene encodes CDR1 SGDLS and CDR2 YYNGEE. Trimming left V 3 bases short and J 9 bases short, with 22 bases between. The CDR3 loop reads CASSESREQGGPEQFF. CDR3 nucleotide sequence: TGTGCCAGCAGCGAGTCCCGGGAACAAGGTGGGCCTGAGCAGTTCTTC. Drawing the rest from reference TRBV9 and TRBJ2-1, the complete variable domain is DSGVTQTPKHLITATGQRVTLRCSPRSGDLSVYWYQQSLDQGLQFLIQYYNGEERAKGNILERFSAQQFPDLHSELNLSSLELGDSALYFCASSESREQGGPEQFFGPGTRLTVL.

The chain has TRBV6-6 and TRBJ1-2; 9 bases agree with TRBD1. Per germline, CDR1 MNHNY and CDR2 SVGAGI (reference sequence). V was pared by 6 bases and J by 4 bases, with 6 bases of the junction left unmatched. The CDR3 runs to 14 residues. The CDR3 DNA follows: TGTGCCAGCAGAAACAGGGGGCTTGGCTATGGCTACACCTTC. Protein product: CASRNRGLGYGYTF.

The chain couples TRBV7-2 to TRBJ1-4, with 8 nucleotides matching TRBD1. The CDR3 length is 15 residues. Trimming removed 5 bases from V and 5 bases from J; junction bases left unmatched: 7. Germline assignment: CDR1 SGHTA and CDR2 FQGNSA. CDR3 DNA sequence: TGTGCCAGCAGCCCACAGACAGGGGAGAATGAAAAACTGTTTTTT. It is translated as CASSPQTGENEKLFF. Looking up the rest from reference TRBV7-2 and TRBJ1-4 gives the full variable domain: GAGVSQSPSNKVTEKGKDVELRCDPISGHTALYWYRQSLGQGLEFLIYFQGNSAPDKSGLPSDRFSAERTGGSVSTLTIQRTQQEDSAVYLCASSPQTGENEKLFFGSGTQLSVL.